These 15 T cell receptor beta chains were all obtained from the same sample, sequenced in a study of cytomegalovirus exposure and HLA in healthy donors. The PCR contained 60 Vbeta and 13 Jbeta primers. Clones were sequenced by immunoSEQ multiplex PCR, and TCRdb holds only the in-frame ones, with some missing. This repertoire includes tens of thousands of clones. Sequenced input: PBMCs. These receptors were taken from a woman aged 30 to 39 in good health and CMV-seronegative.

The chain recombines TRBV19 with TRBJ1-1; D might be TRBD1 (6 bases). The V and J ends lost 6 bases and 8 bases respectively, with 16 bases between them. The CDR3 runs 13 residues. The germline V gene has CDR1 LNHDA and CDR2 SQIVND (reference sequence). CDR3 protein: CASRGADGPEAFF. CDR3 nucleotides: TGTGCCAGTAGGGGGGCCGATGGCCCGGAAGCTTTCTTT.

The CDR3 loop is CASSLTSGGPDNEQFF. In DNA, the CDR3 is TGTGCCAGCAGCTTAACTAGCGGGGGGCCGGACAATGAGCAGTTCTTC. This sequence joins TRBV7-9 and TRBJ2-1; 12 bases fit TRBD2. With V trimmed by 2 bases and J by 5 bases, 4 bases remained unmatched. Germline CDR1 and CDR2: SEHNR and FQNEAQ (reference sequence). CDR3 length: 16 residues.

The chain is built from TRBV6-5 and TRBJ1-1, with 8 bases identical to TRBD1. Germline V lookup: CDR1 MNHEY, CDR2 SVGAGI. This CDR3 is built from 13 residues. V lost 5 bases, J lost 5 bases, and 4 bases stayed unmatched. DNA of the CDR3: TGTGCCAGCAGTCTGGACAGGGAAACTGAAGCTTTCTTT. Residues: CASSLDRETEAFF.

The rearrangement links TRBV7-2 to TRBJ2-7, with 9 bases identical to TRBD2. Trimming cost V 4 bases and J 3 bases; bases outside gene matches: 16. In germline, CDR1 is SGHTA, CDR2 FQGNSA. The CDR3 spans 18 residues. The CDR3 protein is CASSSGRLSRLADYEQYF. DNA of the CDR3: TGTGCCAGCAGCTCGGGTAGGTTGTCGCGACTAGCGGACTACGAGCAGTACTTC.

The chain couples TRBV19 to TRBJ1-4; D is undetermined. This CDR3 region has 15 residues. Trimming stripped 5 bases from V and 7 bases from J, with 17 bases between. From germline, CDR1 is LNHDA and CDR2 SQIVND (reference sequence). This chain's CDR3 is CASSPPHDQVEKLFF. The CDR3 bases are TGTGCCAGTAGTCCCCCCCACGATCAGGTTGAAAAACTGTTTTTT.

The rearrangement links TRBV2 to TRBJ1-1, with D unclear. Per germline, CDR1 SNHLY and CDR2 FYNNEI. Trimming cost V 2 bases and J 4 bases, with 11 bases left between them. The CDR3 extends over 14 amino acids. As DNA, the CDR3 is TGTGCCAGCAGTGAAAGGGAGGAGGGCACTGAAGCTTTCTTT. As protein: CASSEREEGTEAFF.

V usage is TRBV6-1 and J usage is TRBJ2-3, with 7 bases identical to TRBD1. Germline V gives CDR1 MNHNS, CDR2 SASEGT. Trimming removed 4 bases from V and 13 bases from J; junction bases left unmatched: 11. This CDR3 spans 13 amino acids. CDR3 bases: TGTGCCAGCAGTGGCCGCCGGACAGGAGAAGAGTATTTT. Its translation is CASSGRRTGEEYF.

This chain joins TRBV5-1 and TRBJ2-5; tentative D call: TRBD2 (6 bases). V was shortened by 1 base and J by 7 bases, with 14 bases between the two germline ends. CDR3 length equals 14 residues. Germline values: CDR1 SGHRS, CDR2 YFSETQ. The CDR3 spells CASSLLGTEGTQYF. The DNA for the CDR3 is TGCGCCAGCAGCTTGCTGGGGACGGAGGGGACCCAGTACTTC.

The gene calls are TRBV30 and TRBJ1-2; the D is unclear. V gave up 0 bases and J gave up 1 base, with 9 bases separating them. Germline CDR1 and CDR2: GTSNPN and SVGIG (reference sequence). There are 14 residues in the CDR3. CDR3 loop: CAWSVSELNYGYTF. In nucleotides, the CDR3 is TGTGCCTGGAGTGTTAGTGAACTTAACTATGGCTACACCTTC.

The V call is TRBV27, the J call TRBJ1-1, with D possibly TRBD1 on 5 matching bases. Trimming took 3 bases from V and 3 from J, leaving 17 bases between them. In germline, CDR1 is MNHEY, CDR2 SMNVEV (reference sequence). This CDR3 contains 16 residues. The CDR3 nucleotides read TGTGCCAGCAGTTTCAATATCCTGCAGGGTGACACTGAAGCTTTCTTT. Encoded protein: CASSFNILQGDTEAFF.

The rearrangement uses TRBV6-5 and TRBJ1-5; D might be TRBD1 (5 bases). V lost 4 bases, J lost 0 bases, and 13 bases lay in between. This CDR3 spans 16 amino acids. CDR1 is MNHEY and CDR2 is SVGAGI in the germline V gene. CDR3 amino acids: CASSLKGPYSNQPQHF. CDR3 nucleotides: TGTGCCAGCAGTTTGAAGGGGCCTTATAGCAATCAGCCCCAGCATTTT.

This chain uses TRBV25-1 with TRBJ1-1; 7 bases fit TRBD1. Looked up from germline, CDR1 is MGHDK and CDR2 is SYGVNS. CDR3 size: 15 residues. Trimming cost V 4 bases and J 6 bases; bases outside gene matches: 11. CDR3 sequence: CASSAWDSSAAEAFF. The CDR3, as DNA: TGTGCCAGCAGTGCTTGGGACAGCTCTGCGGCTGAAGCTTTCTTT.

This chain links TRBV29-1 with TRBJ2-2, with 10 bases identical to TRBD2. The CDR3 has 13 residues. V was pared by 4 bases and J by 4 bases, with 0 bases of the junction left unmatched. Per the germline V gene, CDR1 is SQVTM and CDR2 is ANQGSEA. The CDR3 nucleotides are TGCAGCGTTGGGACTAGCGGCACCGGGGAGCTGTTTTTT. This codes for CSVGTSGTGELFF.

The rearrangement links TRBV5-6 to TRBJ2-3, with 12 positions matching TRBD2. Germline trimming cut 4 bases from V and 2 bases from J; bases unmatched to any gene: 8. This CDR3 contains 17 residues. CDR1 SGHDT and CDR2 YYEEEE come from the germline V gene. CDR3: CASSPSGLAGFTDTQYF. CDR3 sequence (DNA): TGTGCCAGCAGCCCTTCTGGACTAGCGGGATTCACAGATACGCAGTATTTT.

J is TRBJ1-2 and V is TRBV30, with unresolved D. The V gene's germline CDR1 is GTSNPN and CDR2 SVGIG (reference sequence). Trimming removed 1 base at V and 4 bases at J, with 7 bases between. This CDR3 contains 12 residues. CDR3 DNA: TGTGCCTGGAGTGGCGGTAGCTATGGCTACACCTTC. This sequence encodes CAWSGGSYGYTF.